The 22 T cell receptor beta chains presented below share a single source sample, sequenced in a study of post-analysis software for immune sequencing data. The antigens for these receptors are not known. Unique-molecular-identifier-tagged TCR beta cDNA libraries were used. In TCRdb, the PCR reads were re-called with MiXCR into one record per CDR3 protein. The table lists a few hundred thousand distinct CDR3 sequences, under 40% of them singletons, with around 6% in the top ten. General study points: Five or six TRBV segments were significantly more frequent in patients than in controls. TRBV5-6, TRBV5-1 and TRBV20-1 were among these segments.

The source material was blood. The source of these receptors is a girl under 18 with multiple sclerosis.

This clonotype has just a few counts. The V gene is TRBV20-1, the J gene TRBJ2-7; D is uncertain. Trimming took off 0 bases at V and 3 bases at J, with 15 bases between the two ends. The germline gives CDR1 DFQATT, CDR2 SNEGSKA (reference sequence). This CDR3 comprises 15 residues. The CDR3 loop reads CSARELISPLYEQYF. CDR3 in DNA: TGCAGTGCTAGAGAGTTGATTTCCCCCCTCTACGAGCAGTACTTC.

This clonotype was seen a few times. The V and J genes are TRBV11-2 and TRBJ2-7; tentatively, D is TRBD1 (6 bases). The V and J ends lost 5 bases and 4 bases respectively, with 21 bases between them. The CDR3 runs 16 residues. Per germline, CDR1 SGHAT and CDR2 FQNNGV. CDR3 in DNA: TGTGCCAGCAGCCTCTCTTTCGGGGACACCTTGTACGAGCAGTACTTC. This codes for CASSLSFGDTLYEQYF.

This clonotype was found many times. V and J are TRBV11-1 and TRBJ2-1, with D perhaps matching TRBD1 (6 bases). CDR3 length equals 13 residues. The V end lost 2 bases, the J end lost 4 bases, and 6 bases lay between the germline ends. CDR1 and CDR2 from the germline V gene are SGHAT and FQDESV (reference sequence). The CDR3 sequence: CASSLRGYNEQFF. DNA for the CDR3: TGTGCCAGCAGCTTAAGGGGGTACAATGAGCAGTTCTTC.

This chain uses TRBV7-8 with TRBJ2-7; 9 nucleotides agree with TRBD1. CDR1 is SGHVS, CDR2 FQNEAQ, per germline. CDR3 size: 15 residues. The V segment lost 2 bases and the J segment 7 bases; nucleotides outside the gene matches: 9. The CDR3 loop is CASSLRDRVVNEQYF. The CDR3 nucleotides read TGTGCCAGCAGCTTACGGGACAGGGTGGTCAATGAGCAGTACTTC.

This clonotype was detected ten times or more. The V gene is TRBV20-1, the J gene TRBJ2-5; D is perhaps TRBD1 or TRBD2 (5 bases each). CDR3 length equals 15 residues. Trimming stripped 3 bases from V and 1 base from J, with 15 bases between. Germline CDR1 reads DFQATT; CDR2 reads SNEGSKA (reference sequence). The CDR3 here is CSASSDSGTQETQYF. CDR3 nucleotides: TGCAGTGCTAGTTCTGACTCCGGGACCCAAGAGACCCAGTACTTC.

The chain uses TRBV20-1 and TRBJ2-5; 12 bases map to TRBD2. There are 17 residues in the CDR3. From germline, CDR1 is DFQATT and CDR2 SNEGSKA (reference sequence). V was clipped by 6 bases and J by 6 bases; unmatched bases: 17. The chain's CDR3 is CSAPHSSGGAGMKTQYF. The CDR3 DNA reads as TGCAGTGCGCCGCATTCTAGCGGGGGGGCCGGGATGAAGACCCAGTACTTC.

The chain joins TRBV20-1 to TRBJ1-1, with D possibly TRBD1 on 5 matching bases. Germline CDR1 DFQATT, CDR2 SNEGSKA (reference sequence). V was pared by 4 bases and J by 0 bases, with 12 bases between. CDR3 length: 14 amino acids. The CDR3 sequence is CSATLGTVNTEAFF. CDR3 nucleotides: TGCAGTGCTACGCTCGGGACGGTGAACACTGAAGCTTTCTTT.

The chain joins TRBV6-5 to TRBJ1-2; possible D gene TRBD1, 5 bases. V was trimmed by 7 bases and J by 8 bases, leaving 14 bases between them. The CDR3 length is 12 residues. Germline CDR1 and CDR2: MNHEY and SVGAGI. The DNA of the CDR3 is TGTGCCAGCAAGGACACTCTCTGGGGCTACACCTTC. Translating gives CASKDTLWGYTF.

This clonotype was observed a few times. This chain connects TRBV7-2 to TRBJ2-5; no reliable D call. Germline lookup yields CDR1 SGHTA and CDR2 FQGNSA. This CDR3 contains 13 residues. V was cut by 4 bases and J by 5 bases, with 11 bases left in between. CDR3 region: CASSSQDGETQYF. CDR3 bases: TGTGCCAGCAGCTCTCAGGACGGGGAGACCCAGTACTTC. The full variable domain, completed using reference TRBV7-2 and TRBJ2-5, is GAGVSQSPSNKVTEKGKDVELRCDPISGHTALYWYRQSLGQGLEFLIYFQGNSAPDKSGLPSDRFSAERTGGSVSTLTIQRTQQEDSAVYLCASSSQDGETQYFGPGTRLLVL.

In its sample, this clonotype was seen a few times. V usage is TRBV7-9 and J usage is TRBJ2-4, with D unclear. This CDR3 is 12 amino acids long. V dropped 5 bases and J dropped 6 bases, with 8 bases sitting between them. Germline V lookup: CDR1 SEHNR, CDR2 FQNEAQ (reference sequence). The CDR3 sequence is CASSPAPNIQYF. CDR3 coding DNA: TGTGCCAGCAGCCCAGCCCCAAACATTCAGTACTTC.

This clonotype was seen repeatedly, ten times or more. The chain is built from TRBV7-2 and TRBJ2-1; D remains unclear. This CDR3 region has 11 residues. Germline CDR1 and CDR2: SGHTA and FQGNSA. The ends were cut back, 4 bases at V and 8 bases at J, with 6 bases in the middle. The CDR3 protein is CASSSLYEQFF. The CDR3, as DNA: TGTGCCAGCAGCTCATTGTATGAGCAGTTCTTC.

There are many counts of this clonotype. The J gene is TRBJ1-1, the V gene TRBV7-9; TRBD1 agrees at 9 bases. CDR1 SEHNR and CDR2 FQNEAQ come from the germline V gene (reference sequence). There are 13 residues in the CDR3. V trimming: 5 bases; J trimming: 10 bases; junction bases outside the gene matches: 8. CDR3 in DNA: TGTGCCAGCAGCCTAGGACAGGGGAACATAGCTTTCTTT. This gives the protein CASSLGQGNIAFF.

This clonotype was picked up one time. The chain links TRBV11-2 to TRBJ2-7, with 11 positions matching TRBD2. The last part of the DNA fits TRBJ2-4 better; the J call may be wrong. Germline CDR1 SGHAT, CDR2 FQNNGV. The CDR3 covers 17 residues. In DNA form, the CDR3 reads TGTGCCAGCAGCTTAGAGTCGCGGACTAGCGGGCTTGGCATTCAGTACTTC. This translates into CASSLESRTSGLGIQYF.

This clonotype was seen more than once but under ten times. The chain uses TRBV5-1 and TRBJ2-3, with a tentative D call TRBD1 (5 bases). Between the trimmed V and J ends, which lost 4 bases and 1 base, there was a span of 13 bases. The CDR3 covers 15 residues. Germline CDR1 SGHRS, CDR2 YFSETQ. The CDR3 sequence: CASSVSDIRTDTQYF. The CDR3 nucleotides read TGCGCCAGCAGCGTCTCGGACATTCGCACAGATACGCAGTATTTT.

V and J are TRBV6-1 and TRBJ2-5; D may correspond to TRBD1 or TRBD2 (7 bases each). The CDR3 is made up of 14 amino acids. V was pared by 11 bases and J by 6 bases, with 22 bases between. CDR1 and CDR2 from the germline V gene are MNHNS and SASEGT. The CDR3 nucleotides are TGTGCCGCTCGAGCAGGGGGGGGATTTAAGACCCAGTACTTC. Its translation is CAARAGGGFKTQYF.

This chain joins TRBV5-1 and TRBJ2-7; a possible D gene is TRBD2 (6 bases). CDR3 size: 15 residues. Between the trimmed V and J ends, which lost 4 bases and 0 bases, there was a span of 14 bases. CDR1 and CDR2 (germline): SGHRS, YFSETQ. The CDR3 sequence is CASSGGTSSSYEQYF. DNA of the CDR3: TGCGCCAGCAGCGGCGGGACGTCTAGCTCCTACGAGCAGTACTTC.

This clonotype turned up a few times. The chain combines TRBV6-6 with TRBJ2-4; D remains ambiguous. The CDR3 spans 13 residues. Germline CDR1 and CDR2: MNHNY and SVGAGI (reference sequence). V lost 0 bases and J lost 8, with 8 bases in between. The CDR3 loop reads CASSYSVRDIQYF. CDR3 coding DNA: TGTGCCAGCAGTTACTCGGTGCGAGACATTCAGTACTTC.

This sequence joins TRBV5-1 and TRBJ2-5, with 7 bases that match TRBD2. V dropped 6 bases and J dropped 1; count of bases not matched to a gene: 6. CDR1 and CDR2 (germline): SGHRS, YFSETQ. CDR3 length equals 14 residues. The CDR3 DNA reads as TGCGCCAGCACCAGTTCGGGGGGCCAAGAGACCCAGTACTTC. Translation gives CASTSSGGQETQYF.

This clonotype has only one observation. The V and J genes are TRBV7-8 and TRBJ1-4; D perhaps matches TRBD1 (5 bases). Trimming left V 1 base short and J 10 bases short, with 19 bases between. The CDR3 contains 16 residues. From germline, CDR1 is SGHVS and CDR2 FQNEAQ. DNA for the CDR3: TGTGCCAGCAGCTTAGGTGGGGGGGAGTCGCGCGGAAAACTGTTTTTT. Translated: CASSLGGGESRGKLFF.

The chain recombines TRBV12-3 or TRBV12-4 with TRBJ1-5; D not resolved. This CDR3 spans 13 amino acids. V was pared by 7 bases and J by 0 bases, with 7 bases between. The CDR3 protein is CASTDYSNQPQHF. The DNA for the CDR3 is TGTGCCAGCACGGATTATAGCAATCAGCCCCAGCATTTT.

In its sample, this clonotype was seen a few times. The CDR3 is CASSPRYRQMNTEAFF. In DNA form, the CDR3 reads TGTGCCAGCAGCCCTCGATACCGACAAATGAACACTGAAGCTTTCTTT. The chain recombines TRBV11-2 with TRBJ1-1; D is undetermined. Trimming removed 5 bases from V and 0 bases from J, with 16 bases in between. This CDR3 spans 16 amino acids. Germline assignment: CDR1 SGHAT and CDR2 FQNNGV.

This clonotype was detected a few times. The CDR3 DNA reads TGTGCCAGCAGCTTTAAGGGGGCGAATTTCGAGCAGTACTTC. This translates into CASSFKGANFEQYF. The chain recombines TRBV7-9 with TRBJ2-7; 7 bases are a match to TRBD1. Germline CDR1 and CDR2: SEHNR and FQNEAQ (reference sequence). Trimming cost V 3 bases and J 6 bases; bases outside gene matches: 8. The CDR3 totals 14 residues.